This TCR beta chain was identified during a study of CD4 T cells in relation to SARS-CoV-2 and coronaviruses. Study as a whole: TCR beta CDR3s were sequenced after approximately nine-day antigen culture of PBMCs. Study-wide findings and caveats: In approximately 71% of donors, memory CD4+ clonotypes crossrecognized SARS-CoV-2 and at least one common cold coronavirus spike.

The length of the CDR3 is 18 residues. V was clipped by 4 bases and J by 1 base; unmatched bases: 9. Germline-derived CDR1 and CDR2 are SEHNR and FQNEAQ (reference sequence). Here immunoSEQ multiplex PCR was the method, and the copy in TCRdb shows in-frame clones only, minus some. The sample consists of 9,500 to 12,000 clones, around 70% of them appearing once. CD4+ T cells from unexposed donors were obtained before the COVID-19 pandemic (2011-2018). After ten to eleven days of culture, CD4+ T cells were isolated. Testing used SARS-CoV-2 S/N and four cold-coronavirus spikes on unexposed-donor CD4+ T cells, cells permitting. Cultures held two million PBMCs per well with roughly 10 IU/ml IL-2. In the case of this clone: Its antigen is not identified.

The source is a human donor in good health. The V gene is TRBV7-9, the J gene TRBJ2-4; 11 nucleotides line up with TRBD2. Sequencing used CD4+ T cells from PBMCs, cultured in vitro. CDR3 amino acids: CASSWPNRLAGAKNIQYF. In DNA, the CDR3 is TGTGCCAGCAGCTGGCCTAACCGACTAGCGGGGGCCAAAAACATTCAGTACTTC.